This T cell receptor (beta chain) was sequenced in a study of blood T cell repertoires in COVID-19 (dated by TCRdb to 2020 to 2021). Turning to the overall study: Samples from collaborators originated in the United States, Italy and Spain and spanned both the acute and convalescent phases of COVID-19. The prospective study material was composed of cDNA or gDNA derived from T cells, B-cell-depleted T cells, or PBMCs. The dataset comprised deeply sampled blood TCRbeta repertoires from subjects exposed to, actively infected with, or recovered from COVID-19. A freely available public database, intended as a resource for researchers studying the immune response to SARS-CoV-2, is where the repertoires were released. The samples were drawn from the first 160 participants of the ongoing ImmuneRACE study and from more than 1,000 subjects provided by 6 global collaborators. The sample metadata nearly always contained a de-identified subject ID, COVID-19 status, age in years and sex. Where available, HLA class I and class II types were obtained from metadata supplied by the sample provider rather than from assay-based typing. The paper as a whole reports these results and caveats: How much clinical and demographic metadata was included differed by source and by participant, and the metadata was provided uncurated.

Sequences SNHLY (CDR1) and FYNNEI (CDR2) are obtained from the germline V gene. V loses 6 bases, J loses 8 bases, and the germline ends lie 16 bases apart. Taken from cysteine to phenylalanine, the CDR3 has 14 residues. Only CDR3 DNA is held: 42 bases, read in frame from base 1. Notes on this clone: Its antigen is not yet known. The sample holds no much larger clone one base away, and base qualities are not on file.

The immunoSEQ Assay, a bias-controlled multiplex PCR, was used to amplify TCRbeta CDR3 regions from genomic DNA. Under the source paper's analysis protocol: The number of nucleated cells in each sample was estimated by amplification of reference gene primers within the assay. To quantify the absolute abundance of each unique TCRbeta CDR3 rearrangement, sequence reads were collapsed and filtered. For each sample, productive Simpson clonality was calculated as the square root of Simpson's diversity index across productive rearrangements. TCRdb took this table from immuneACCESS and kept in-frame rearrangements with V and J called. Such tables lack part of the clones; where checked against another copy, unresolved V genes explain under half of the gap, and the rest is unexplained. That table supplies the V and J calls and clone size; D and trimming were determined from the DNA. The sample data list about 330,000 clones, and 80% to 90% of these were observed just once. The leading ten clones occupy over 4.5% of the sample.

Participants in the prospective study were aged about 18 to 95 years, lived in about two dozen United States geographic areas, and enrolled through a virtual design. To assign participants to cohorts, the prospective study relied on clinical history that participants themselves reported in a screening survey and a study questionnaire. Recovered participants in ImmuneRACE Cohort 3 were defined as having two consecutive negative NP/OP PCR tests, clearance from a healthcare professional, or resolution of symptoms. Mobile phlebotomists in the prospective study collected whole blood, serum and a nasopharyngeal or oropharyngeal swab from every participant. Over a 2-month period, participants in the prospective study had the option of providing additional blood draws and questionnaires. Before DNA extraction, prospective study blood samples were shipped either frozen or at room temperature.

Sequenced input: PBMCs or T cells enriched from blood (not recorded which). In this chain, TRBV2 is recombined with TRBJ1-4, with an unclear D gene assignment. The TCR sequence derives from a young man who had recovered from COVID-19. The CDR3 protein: CASRNGGSSEKLFF. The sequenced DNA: TGTGCCAGCAGGAACGGCGGATCCAGCGAAAAACTGTTTTTT.